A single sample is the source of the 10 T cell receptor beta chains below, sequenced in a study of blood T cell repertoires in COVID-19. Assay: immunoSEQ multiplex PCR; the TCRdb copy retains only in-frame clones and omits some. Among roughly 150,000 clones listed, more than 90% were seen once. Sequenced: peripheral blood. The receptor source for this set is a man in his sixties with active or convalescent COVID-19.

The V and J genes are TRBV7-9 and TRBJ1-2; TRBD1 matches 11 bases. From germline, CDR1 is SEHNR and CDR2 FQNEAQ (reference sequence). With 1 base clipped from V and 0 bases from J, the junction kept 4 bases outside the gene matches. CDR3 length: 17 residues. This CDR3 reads CASSLGTGGYSNYGYTF. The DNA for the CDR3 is TGTGCCAGCAGCTTAGGGACAGGGGGCTATTCTAACTATGGCTACACCTTC.

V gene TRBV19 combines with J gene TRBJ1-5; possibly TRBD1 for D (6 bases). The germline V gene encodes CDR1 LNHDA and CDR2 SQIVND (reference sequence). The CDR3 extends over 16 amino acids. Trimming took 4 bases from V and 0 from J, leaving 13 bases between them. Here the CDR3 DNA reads TGTGCCAGTAGTACTAAAACAGGGTATAGCAATCAGCCCCAGCATTTT. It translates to CASSTKTGYSNQPQHF.

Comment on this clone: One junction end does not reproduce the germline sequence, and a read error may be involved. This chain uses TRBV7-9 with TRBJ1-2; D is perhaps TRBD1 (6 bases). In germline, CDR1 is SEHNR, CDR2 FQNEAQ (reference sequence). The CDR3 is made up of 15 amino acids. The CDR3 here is CASSNAGETNYGYTF. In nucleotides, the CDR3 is TGTGCCAGCAGCAATGCAGGGGAAACTAATTATGGCTACACCTTC.

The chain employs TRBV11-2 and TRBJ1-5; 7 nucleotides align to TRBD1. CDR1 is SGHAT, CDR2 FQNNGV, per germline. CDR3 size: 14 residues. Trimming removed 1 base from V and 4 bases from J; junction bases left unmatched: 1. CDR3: CASSLGDSNQPQHF. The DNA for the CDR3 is TGTGCCAGCAGCTTAGGGGACAGTAATCAGCCCCAGCATTTT.

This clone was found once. CDR3 nucleotide sequence: TGTGCCAGCAGTTACTCGAAGGGCAGGGGAAATTCACCCCTCCACTTT. Protein: CASSYSKGRGNSPLHF. This chain links TRBV6-6 with TRBJ1-6, with a tentative D call TRBD1 (6 bases). The CDR3 loop spans 16 amino acids. Trimming pared 0 bases from V and 7 bases from J, leaving 13 bases between. CDR1 is MNHNY and CDR2 is SVGAGI in the germline V gene (reference sequence).

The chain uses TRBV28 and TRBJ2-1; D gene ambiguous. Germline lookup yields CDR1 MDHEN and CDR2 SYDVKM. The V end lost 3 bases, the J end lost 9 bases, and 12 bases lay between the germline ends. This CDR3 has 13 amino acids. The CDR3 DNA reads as TGTGCCAGCAGTTTCCCTCCGACATCTGAGCAGTTCTTC. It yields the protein CASSFPPTSEQFF.

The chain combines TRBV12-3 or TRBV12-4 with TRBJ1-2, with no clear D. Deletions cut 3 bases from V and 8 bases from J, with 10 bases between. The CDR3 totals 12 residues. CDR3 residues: CASSFREAGYTF. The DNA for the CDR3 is TGTGCCAGCAGTTTTCGGGAAGCGGGCTACACCTTC.

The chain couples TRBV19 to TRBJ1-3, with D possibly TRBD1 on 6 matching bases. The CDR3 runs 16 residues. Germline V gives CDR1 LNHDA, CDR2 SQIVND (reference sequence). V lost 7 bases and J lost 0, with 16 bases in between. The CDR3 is CASTPTGPASGNTIYF. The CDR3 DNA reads TGTGCCAGTACCCCGACAGGCCCAGCCTCTGGAAACACCATATATTTT.

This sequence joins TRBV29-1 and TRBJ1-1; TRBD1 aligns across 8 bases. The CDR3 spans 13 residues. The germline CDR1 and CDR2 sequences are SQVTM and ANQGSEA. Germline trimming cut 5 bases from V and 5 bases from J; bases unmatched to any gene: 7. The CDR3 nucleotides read TGCAGCGTTAACAGGGGGTCTGGGACTGAAGCTTTCTTT. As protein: CSVNRGSGTEAFF.

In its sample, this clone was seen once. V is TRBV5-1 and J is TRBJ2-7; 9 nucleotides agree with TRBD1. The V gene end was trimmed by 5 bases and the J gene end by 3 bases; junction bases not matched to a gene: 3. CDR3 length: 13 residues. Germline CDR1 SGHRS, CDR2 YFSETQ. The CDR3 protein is CASSGQGFYEQYF. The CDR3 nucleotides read TGCGCCAGCAGTGGACAGGGGTTCTACGAGCAGTACTTC.